Below, 15 T cell receptor beta chains from the same sample are listed, as sequenced in a study of T-cell memory formation after mild COVID-19. TCRdb fed the 5' RACE reads into MiXCR, producing one record per CDR3 protein. The sample shows some 210,000 distinct CDR3 sequences, about 10% of them seen only once. Sequencing used PBMCs or a T cell subset sorted from them (not recorded which). The receptor set was obtained from a man aged 18 to 30 who had mild COVID-19 (a few samples of this study predate the infection). Cell type and time point are not known.

Many counts were recorded for this clonotype. Written as DNA, the CDR3 is TGCGCCAGCAGCTTGGGGGCACAGGGGGCAGGTACTGAAGCTTTCTTT. Encoded protein: CASSLGAQGAGTEAFF. The J gene is TRBJ1-1, the V gene TRBV5-1; 9 bases map to TRBD1. Trimming at V came to 0 bases and at J to 5 bases, leaving 8 bases not matched to a gene. The CDR3 length is 16 residues. Germline V gives CDR1 SGHRS, CDR2 YFSETQ.

CDR3 region: CASSTGGVGSYEQYV. The DNA for the CDR3 is TGCGCCAGCAGCACCGGGGGCGTAGGGTCCTACGAGCAGTACGTC. This chain joins TRBV5-1 and TRBJ2-7, with D possibly called TRBD1 or TRBD2 (6 bases each). CDR1 and CDR2 (germline): SGHRS, YFSETQ. V gave up 4 bases and J gave up 1 base, with 15 bases separating them. The CDR3 has 15 residues.

This chain uses TRBV7-2 with TRBJ2-3; TRBD2 matches 7 bases. CDR1 SGHTA and CDR2 FQGNSA come from the germline V gene. Trimming took 5 bases from V and 3 from J; bases not matched to a gene: 8. The CDR3 is made up of 15 amino acids. The CDR3 reads CASSRRGRLTDTQYF. CDR3 DNA: TGTGCCAGCAGCCGGCGGGGGAGGCTAACAGATACGCAGTATTTT.

The rearrangement links TRBV6-5 to TRBJ1-6, with 7 bases that match TRBD1. The CDR3 has 15 residues. CDR1 and CDR2 from the germline V gene are MNHEY and SVGAGI. V lost 4 bases to trimming and J lost 7 bases; unmatched junction nucleotides: 7. For the CDR3, the DNA is TGTGCCAGCAGTTGGCAGGGGGAGGTGAATTCACCCCTCCACTTT. Translated: CASSWQGEVNSPLHF.

The table lists this clonotype with a few counts. V is TRBV5-1 and J is TRBJ2-3; 9 positions agree with TRBD1. Losses at the gene ends were 5 bases for V and 3 bases for J; bases not matched to a gene: 7. Germline V gives CDR1 SGHRS, CDR2 YFSETQ. CDR3 size: 15 residues. CDR3 protein: CASRITGGRTDTQYF. CDR3 DNA sequence: TGCGCCAGCAGGATAACAGGGGGCCGGACAGATACGCAGTATTTT.

The chain combines TRBV5-4 with TRBJ2-7; 7 bases fit TRBD2. Unmatched junction bases numbered 16, after V lost 3 bases and J lost 1 base. Per germline, CDR1 SGHNT and CDR2 YYREEE (reference sequence). The CDR3 consists of 18 residues. Here the CDR3 DNA reads TGTGCCAGCAGCTCGGGTTTGTCGGCTAGCGGATTATCCTACGAGCAGTACTTC. Its protein is CASSSGLSASGLSYEQYF.

The chain recombines TRBV7-2 with TRBJ1-5; possibly TRBD1 for D (5 bases). Per the germline V gene, CDR1 is SGHTA and CDR2 is FQGNSA. This CDR3 has 16 residues. Trimming stripped 2 bases from V and 1 base from J, with 12 bases between. CDR3: CASSLLGSGSNQPQHF. The CDR3, as DNA: TGTGCCAGCAGCTTACTCGGGTCAGGGAGCAATCAGCCCCAGCATTTT.

The chain uses TRBV6-2 or TRBV6-3 and TRBJ1-2, with TRBD1 identical over 8 bases. With V trimmed by 6 bases and J by 7 bases, 13 bases remained unmatched. This CDR3 comprises 15 residues. Looked up from germline, CDR1 is MNHEY and CDR2 is SVGEGT. The chain's CDR3 is CASSRPDRARGGYTF. CDR3 bases: TGTGCCAGCAGCCGTCCGGACAGGGCCAGAGGTGGCTACACCTTC.

This clonotype has only a few counts. The V call is TRBV5-1, the J call TRBJ2-3, with 7 positions matching TRBD2. With 7 bases clipped from V and 3 bases from J, the junction kept 2 bases outside the gene matches. The CDR3 has 12 residues. Germline lookup yields CDR1 SGHRS and CDR2 YFSETQ. CDR3 in amino acids: CASWEGTDTQYF. CDR3 nucleotide sequence: TGCGCCAGCTGGGAGGGGACAGATACGCAGTATTTT. The full variable domain, completed using reference TRBV5-1 and TRBJ2-3, is KAGVTQTPRYLIKTRGQQVTLSCSPISGHRSVSWYQQTPGQGLQFLFEYFSETQRNKGNFPGRFSGRQFSNSRSEMNVSTLELGDSALYLCASWEGTDTQYFGPGTRLTVL.

The rearrangement joins TRBV7-9 to TRBJ2-1; 7 bases fit TRBD1. With 4 bases clipped from V and 6 bases from J, the junction kept 15 bases outside the gene matches. Per germline, CDR1 SEHNR and CDR2 FQNEAQ (reference sequence). CDR3 size: 17 residues. The CDR3 region is CASSSRFGTEISNEQFF. DNA for the CDR3: TGTGCCAGCAGCTCCAGATTCGGGACAGAAATTTCCAATGAGCAGTTCTTC.

The V gene is TRBV30, the J gene TRBJ1-3; no clear D gene. Germline V gives CDR1 GTSNPN, CDR2 SVGIG (reference sequence). This CDR3 contains 12 residues. This CDR3 reads CALTGSGNTIYF. The CDR3 bases are TGTGCTTTGACCGGCTCTGGAAACACCATATATTTT.

This clonotype has more than one count but fewer than ten. The chain links TRBV6-5 to TRBJ2-2, with D maybe TRBD2 (7 bases). Looked up from germline, CDR1 is MNHEY and CDR2 is SVGAGI. V lost 7 bases to trimming and J lost 5 bases, with 17 bases between them. This CDR3 is built from 15 residues. The DNA of the CDR3 is TGTGCCAGCATTCGACTAGGGGGACTAACCGGGGAGCTGTTTTTT. Its protein is CASIRLGGLTGELFF.

The chain links TRBV11-3 to TRBJ2-2; TRBD2 agrees at 9 bases. With V trimmed by 6 bases and J by 4 bases, 12 bases remained unmatched. From germline, CDR1 is SGHNT and CDR2 YENEEA. The CDR3 loop spans 17 amino acids. The CDR3 DNA sequence: TGTGCCAGCAGGCGGCGCCCAGCGGGGGGATTCACCGGGGAGCTGTTTTTT. Its translation: CASRRRPAGGFTGELFF.

The chain combines TRBV12-3 or TRBV12-4 with TRBJ2-3; D not resolved. Trimming shortened V by 2 bases and J by 2 bases, and 14 bases separated the two germline ends. This CDR3 contains 16 residues. The CDR3 DNA follows: TGTGCCAGCAGTTTACTTAGGGCGCTCTTCACAGATACGCAGTATTTT. Its translation is CASSLLRALFTDTQYF.

V usage is TRBV7-2 and J usage is TRBJ1-4; D remains ambiguous. Germline V gene sequence: CDR1 SGHTA, CDR2 FQGNSA. Trimming removed 3 bases from V and 7 bases from J, with 9 bases in between. CDR3 length: 13 amino acids. In nucleotides, the CDR3 is TGTGCCAGCAGCTTCGCTAAGATTGAAAAACTGTTTTTT. Its translation: CASSFAKIEKLFF.